These T cell receptor beta chains were read from a single sample in a study of T cell clones after liver transplantation. Libraries were prepared by immunoSEQ multiplex PCR; TCRdb keeps only in-frame clonotypes and omits some of them. The repertoire holds under 130,000 clones, with about 86% as singletons. Sequenced here: CD4+ T cells from blood, sampled around 50 months after liver transplant. Receptors were obtained from a human patient who received a liver transplant. The graft donor may be the source of some T cells. CDR3s include the opening cysteine and the closing phenylalanine or tryptophan. Fields, in order: clone size, D gene, J gene, V gene, CDR3 DNA, CDR3 protein. D genes are given only for firm matches. The listing skips clone size in some rows; elsewhere it reads once, few, many or a size class.

abundance: .
d_gene: .
j_gene: TRBJ1-2
v_gene: TRBV10-3
CDR3nt: TGTGCCATCAGTCCGGGAGGGAATTCAAAAGGCTACACCTTC
CDR3aa: CAISPGGNSKGYTF

abundance: .
d_gene: TRBD2
j_gene: TRBJ2-7
v_gene: TRBV11-2
CDR3nt: TGTGCCAGCAGCTTTAGCGGGAGCTCCTACGAGCAGTACTTC
CDR3aa: CASSFSGSSYEQYF

abundance: once
d_gene: .
j_gene: TRBJ2-6
v_gene: TRBV7-9
CDR3nt: TGTGCCAGCAGCTCAGCAGGGACCCCTGGGGCCAACGTCCTGACTTTC
CDR3aa: CASSSAGTPGANVLTF

abundance: .
d_gene: .
j_gene: TRBJ2-7
v_gene: TRBV5-5
CDR3nt: TGTGCCAGCACGGGGGCAGGGAAACCTTACGAGCAGTACTTC
CDR3aa: CASTGAGKPYEQYF

abundance: .
d_gene: TRBD1
j_gene: TRBJ1-3
v_gene: TRBV6-1
CDR3nt: TGTGCCAGCAGTGAAGGACAGGGCGTCGGCACCATATATTTT
CDR3aa: CASSEGQGVGTIYF

abundance: .
d_gene: .
j_gene: TRBJ1-5
v_gene: TRBV28
CDR3nt: TGTGCCAGCAAAGGGTCCGCACGCGTTAGAGCTCGTCAGCCCCAGCATTTT
CDR3aa: CASKGSARVRARQPQHF

abundance: .
d_gene: TRBD1
j_gene: TRBJ1-5
v_gene: TRBV7-8
CDR3nt: TGTGCCAGCAGCTTATACGCAGGGGGCGATCAGCCCCAGCATTTT
CDR3aa: CASSLYAGGDQPQHF

abundance: .
d_gene: .
j_gene: TRBJ1-2
v_gene: TRBV2
CDR3nt: TGTGCCAGCAGTGTCAACGACTATAGCTACACCTTC
CDR3aa: CASSVNDYSYTF

abundance: .
d_gene: .
j_gene: TRBJ2-1
v_gene: TRBV7-3
CDR3nt: TGTGCCAGCAGCCCCACCCCCCGGATAACCAACAATGAGCAGTTCTTC
CDR3aa: CASSPTPRITNNEQFF

abundance: .
d_gene: TRBD2
j_gene: TRBJ2-1
v_gene: TRBV28
CDR3nt: TGTGCCAGCAGCACCCCTTCTATAGCGGGGGCCAAGAATGAGCAGTTCTTC
CDR3aa: CASSTPSIAGAKNEQFF

abundance: few
d_gene: TRBD2
j_gene: TRBJ2-1
v_gene: TRBV27
CDR3nt: TGTGCCAGCAGTTTAAGGGGCGGGAGAGGAGTTCCTAATGAGCAGTTCTTC
CDR3aa: CASSLRGGRGVPNEQFF

abundance: .
d_gene: TRBD1
j_gene: TRBJ2-1
v_gene: TRBV5-4
CDR3nt: TGTGCCAGCAGCATCCCGACAGGGGGACCCTACAATGAGCAGTTCTTC
CDR3aa: CASSIPTGGPYNEQFF

abundance: .
d_gene: .
j_gene: TRBJ2-3
v_gene: TRBV9
CDR3nt: TGTGCCAGCAGCCGGGACAACACAGATACGCAGTATTTT
CDR3aa: CASSRDNTDTQYF

abundance: .
d_gene: TRBD1
j_gene: TRBJ1-1
v_gene: TRBV18
CDR3nt: TGTGCCAGCTCACCACTCACAGGGGGCGCGGACACTGAAGCTTTCTTT
CDR3aa: CASSPLTGGADTEAFF

abundance: .
d_gene: TRBD1
j_gene: TRBJ2-7
v_gene: TRBV7-8
CDR3nt: TGTGCCAGCAGCGTACAGGGGGTCTCCTACGAGCAGTACTTC
CDR3aa: CASSVQGVSYEQYF

abundance: .
d_gene: .
j_gene: TRBJ1-2
v_gene: TRBV7-9
CDR3nt: TGTGCCAGCACCCCTCAGGGGAACTATGGCTACACCTTC
CDR3aa: CASTPQGNYGYTF

abundance: .
d_gene: TRBD2
j_gene: TRBJ2-2
v_gene: TRBV18
CDR3nt: TGTGCCAGCTCACCATCATCAGCGGGAGGGAGCACCGGGGAGCTGTTTTTT
CDR3aa: CASSPSSAGGSTGELFF

abundance: .
d_gene: .
j_gene: TRBJ1-1
v_gene: TRBV7-3
CDR3nt: TGTGCCAGCGCCCGGGCCATGAACACTGAAGCTTTCTTT
CDR3aa: CASARAMNTEAFF

abundance: .
d_gene: .
j_gene: TRBJ2-5
v_gene: TRBV15
CDR3nt: TGTGCCACCAGCAGACTAGAGACCCAGTACTTC
CDR3aa: CATSRLETQYF

abundance: .
d_gene: TRBD1
j_gene: TRBJ2-5
v_gene: TRBV5-4
CDR3nt: TGTGCCAGCAGGAAATCCCCGGGGACAGGGAAAGAGACCCAGTACTTC
CDR3aa: CASRKSPGTGKETQYF

abundance: .
d_gene: TRBD2
j_gene: TRBJ2-3
v_gene: TRBV5-1
CDR3nt: TGCGCCAGCAGCCCCTGGGGAGGGAGGAGCGCAGATACGCAGTATTTT
CDR3aa: CASSPWGGRSADTQYF

abundance: .
d_gene: TRBD1
j_gene: TRBJ1-3
v_gene: TRBV5-1
CDR3nt: TGCGCCAGCAGCTTGGGGGACAGGGGAAGTGGAAACACCATATATTTT
CDR3aa: CASSLGDRGSGNTIYF

abundance: once
d_gene: .
j_gene: TRBJ1-2
v_gene: TRBV5-6
CDR3nt: TGTGCCAGCAGCTTTTACCGGGGAGCGCTAGGGGGCTACACCTTC
CDR3aa: CASSFYRGALGGYTF

abundance: many
d_gene: .
j_gene: TRBJ2-7
v_gene: TRBV7-2
CDR3nt: TGTGCCAGCAGCGATCGGGGATCATTCTCCTACGAGCAGTACTTC
CDR3aa: CASSDRGSFSYEQYF

abundance: once
d_gene: TRBD1
j_gene: TRBJ1-2
v_gene: TRBV28
CDR3nt: TGTGCCAGCACTCGGGACAGGGGTCTTGGCTACACCTTC
CDR3aa: CASTRDRGLGYTF

abundance: few
d_gene: .
j_gene: TRBJ2-2
v_gene: TRBV7-9
CDR3nt: TGTGCCAGCAGCCGCCGGGACCGATCCACCGGGGAGCTGTTTTTT
CDR3aa: CASSRRDRSTGELFF

abundance: many
d_gene: .
j_gene: TRBJ1-2
v_gene: TRBV19
CDR3nt: TGTGCCAGTAGTACGGGGTTGGCGGCAGGGGAAAGTGGCTACACCTTC
CDR3aa: CASSTGLAAGESGYTF

abundance: .
d_gene: TRBD1
j_gene: TRBJ1-4
v_gene: TRBV7-9
CDR3nt: TGTGCCAGCAGCCCAAGAGCAGGGGGAGAAAAACTGTTTTTT
CDR3aa: CASSPRAGGEKLFF

abundance: .
d_gene: TRBD1
j_gene: TRBJ2-3
v_gene: TRBV4-3
CDR3nt: TGCGCCAGCAGCCAAGAACCCAGGGGGATGGCAGATACGCAGTATTTT
CDR3aa: CASSQEPRGMADTQYF